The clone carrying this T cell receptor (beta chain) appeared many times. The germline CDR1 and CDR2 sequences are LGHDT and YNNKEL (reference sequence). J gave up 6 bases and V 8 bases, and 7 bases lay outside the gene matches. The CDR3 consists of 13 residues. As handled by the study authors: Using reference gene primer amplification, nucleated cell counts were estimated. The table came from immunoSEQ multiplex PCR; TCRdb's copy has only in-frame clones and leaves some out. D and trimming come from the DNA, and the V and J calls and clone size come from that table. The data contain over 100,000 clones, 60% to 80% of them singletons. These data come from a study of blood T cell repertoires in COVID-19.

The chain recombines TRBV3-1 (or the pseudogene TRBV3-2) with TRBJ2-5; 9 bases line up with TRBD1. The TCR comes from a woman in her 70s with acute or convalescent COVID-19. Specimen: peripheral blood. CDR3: CASEDRGRKTQYF. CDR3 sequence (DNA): TGTGCCAGCGAGGACAGGGGAAGAAAGACCCAGTACTTC.